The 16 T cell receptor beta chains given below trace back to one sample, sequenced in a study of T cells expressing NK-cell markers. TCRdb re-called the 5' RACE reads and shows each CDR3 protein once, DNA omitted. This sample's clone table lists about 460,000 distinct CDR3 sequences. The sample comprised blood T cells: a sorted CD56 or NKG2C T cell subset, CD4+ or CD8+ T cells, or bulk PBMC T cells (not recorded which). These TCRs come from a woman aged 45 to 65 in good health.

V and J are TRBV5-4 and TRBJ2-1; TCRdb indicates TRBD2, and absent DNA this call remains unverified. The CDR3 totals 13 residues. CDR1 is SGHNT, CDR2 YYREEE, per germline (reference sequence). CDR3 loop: CASSRSGRNEQFF.

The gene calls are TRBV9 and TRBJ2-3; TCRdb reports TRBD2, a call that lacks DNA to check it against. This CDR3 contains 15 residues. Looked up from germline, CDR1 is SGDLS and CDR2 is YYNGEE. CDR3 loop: CASSFRLAGGDTQYF.

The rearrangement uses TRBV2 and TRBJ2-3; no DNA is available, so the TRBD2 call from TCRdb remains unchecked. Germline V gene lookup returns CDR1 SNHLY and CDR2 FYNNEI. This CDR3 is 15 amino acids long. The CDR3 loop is CASSVFAGGSDTQYF.

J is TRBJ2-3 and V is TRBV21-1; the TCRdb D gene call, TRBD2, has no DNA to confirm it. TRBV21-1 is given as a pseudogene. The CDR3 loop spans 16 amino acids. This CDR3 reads CASSTRDWPSTDTQYF.

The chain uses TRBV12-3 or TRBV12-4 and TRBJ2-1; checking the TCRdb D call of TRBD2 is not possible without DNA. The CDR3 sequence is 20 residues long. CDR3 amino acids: CASSEGRPGLAGSEYNEQFF.

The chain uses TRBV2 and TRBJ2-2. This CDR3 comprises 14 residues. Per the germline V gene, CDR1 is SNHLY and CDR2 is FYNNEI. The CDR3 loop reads CASSVKQAAGELFF.

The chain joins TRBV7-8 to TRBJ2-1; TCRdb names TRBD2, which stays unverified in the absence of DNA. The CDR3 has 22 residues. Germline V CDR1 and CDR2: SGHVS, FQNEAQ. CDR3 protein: CASSLGVFWGLAGLGGYNEQFF.

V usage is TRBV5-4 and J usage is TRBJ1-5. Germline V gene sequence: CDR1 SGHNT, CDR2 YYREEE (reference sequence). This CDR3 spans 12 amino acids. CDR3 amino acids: CASSLADQPQHF.

CDR3 protein: CASSLRQGAYNEQFF. The chain recombines TRBV7-6 with TRBJ2-1; TCRdb's D call, TRBD1, is unchecked because there is no DNA. The CDR3 loop spans 15 amino acids. Germline V gene sequence: CDR1 SGHVS, CDR2 FNYEAQ.

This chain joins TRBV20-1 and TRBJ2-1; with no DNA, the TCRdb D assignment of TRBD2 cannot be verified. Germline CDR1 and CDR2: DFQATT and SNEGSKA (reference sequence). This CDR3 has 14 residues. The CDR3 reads CSARGRDQFFEQFF.

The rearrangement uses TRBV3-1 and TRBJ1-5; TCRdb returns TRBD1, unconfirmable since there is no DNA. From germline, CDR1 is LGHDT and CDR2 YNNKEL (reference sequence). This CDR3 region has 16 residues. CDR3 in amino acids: CASSQAGAHRGQPQHF.

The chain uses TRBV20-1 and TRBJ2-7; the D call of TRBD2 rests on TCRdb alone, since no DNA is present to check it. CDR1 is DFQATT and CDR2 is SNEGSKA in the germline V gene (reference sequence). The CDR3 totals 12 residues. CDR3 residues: CSGLSGIHEQYF.

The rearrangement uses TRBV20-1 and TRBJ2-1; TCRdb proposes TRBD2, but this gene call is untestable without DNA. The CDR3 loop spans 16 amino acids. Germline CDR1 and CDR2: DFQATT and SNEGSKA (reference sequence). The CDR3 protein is CSARDARSGRGNEQFF.

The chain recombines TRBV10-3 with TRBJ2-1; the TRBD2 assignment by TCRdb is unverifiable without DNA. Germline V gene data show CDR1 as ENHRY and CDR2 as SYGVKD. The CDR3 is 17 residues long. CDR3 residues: CAINTSPLAGGGDEQFF.

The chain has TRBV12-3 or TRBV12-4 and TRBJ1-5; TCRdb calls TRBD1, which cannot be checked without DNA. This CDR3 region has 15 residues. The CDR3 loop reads CASTRRGSGDQPQHF.

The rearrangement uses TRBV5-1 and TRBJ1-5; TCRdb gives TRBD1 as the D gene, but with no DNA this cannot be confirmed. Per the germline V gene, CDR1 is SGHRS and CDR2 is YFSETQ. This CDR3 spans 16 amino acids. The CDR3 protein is CASSLDGTIRAGPQHF.